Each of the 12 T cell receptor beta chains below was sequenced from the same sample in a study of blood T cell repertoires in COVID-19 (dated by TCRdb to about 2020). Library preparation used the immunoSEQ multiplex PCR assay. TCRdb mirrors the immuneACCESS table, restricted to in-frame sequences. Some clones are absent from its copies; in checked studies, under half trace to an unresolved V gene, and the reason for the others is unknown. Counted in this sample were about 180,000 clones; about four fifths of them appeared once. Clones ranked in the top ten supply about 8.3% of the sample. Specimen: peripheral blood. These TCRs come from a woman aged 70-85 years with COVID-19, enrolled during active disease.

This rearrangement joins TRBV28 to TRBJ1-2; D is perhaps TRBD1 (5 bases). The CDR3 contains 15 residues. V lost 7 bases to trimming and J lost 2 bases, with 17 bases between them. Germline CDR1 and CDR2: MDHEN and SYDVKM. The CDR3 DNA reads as TGTGCCAGCACGCTGGGGGGGAGTCTCAACTATGGCTACACCTTC. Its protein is CASTLGGSLNYGYTF.

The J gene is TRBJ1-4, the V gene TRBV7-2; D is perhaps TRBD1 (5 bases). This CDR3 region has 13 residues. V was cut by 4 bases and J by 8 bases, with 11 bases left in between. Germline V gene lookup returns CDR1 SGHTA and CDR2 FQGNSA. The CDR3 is CASSWTSGEKLFF. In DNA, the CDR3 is TGTGCCAGCAGCTGGACCTCAGGGGAAAAACTGTTTTTT. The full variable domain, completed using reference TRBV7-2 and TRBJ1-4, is GAGVSQSPSNKVTEKGKDVELRCDPISGHTALYWYRQSLGQGLEFLIYFQGNSAPDKSGLPSDRFSAERTGGSVSTLTIQRTQQEDSAVYLCASSWTSGEKLFFGSGTQLSVL.

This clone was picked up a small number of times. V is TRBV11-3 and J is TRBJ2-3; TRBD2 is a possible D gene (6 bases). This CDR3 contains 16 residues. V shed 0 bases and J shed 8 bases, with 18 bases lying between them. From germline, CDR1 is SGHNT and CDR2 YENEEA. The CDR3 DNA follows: TGTGCCAGCAGCTTAGAGGGGACGGGACTTTACTCTACGCAGTATTTT. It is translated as CASSLEGTGLYSTQYF.

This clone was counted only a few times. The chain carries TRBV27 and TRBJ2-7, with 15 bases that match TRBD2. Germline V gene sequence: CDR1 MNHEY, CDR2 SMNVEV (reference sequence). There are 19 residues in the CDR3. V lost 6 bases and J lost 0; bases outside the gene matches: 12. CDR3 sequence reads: CASRRESGTSGRNSYEQYF. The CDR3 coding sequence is TGTGCCAGCAGGCGAGAATCCGGGACTAGCGGGAGGAACTCCTACGAGCAGTACTTC.

CDR3 DNA sequence: TGTGCCAGCAGTTTATCGGGTGCAACTAATGAAAAACTGTTTTTT. Translating gives CASSLSGATNEKLFF. The chain joins TRBV28 to TRBJ1-4, with D hard to call. The CDR3 extends over 15 amino acids. In germline, CDR1 is MDHEN, CDR2 SYDVKM. Trimming took 1 base from V and 0 from J, leaving 6 bases between them. The full variable domain, completed using reference TRBV28 and TRBJ1-4, is DVKVTQSSRYLVKRTGEKVFLECVQDMDHENMFWYRQDPGLGLRLIYFSYDVKMKEKGDIPEGYSVSREKKERFSLILESASTNQTSMYLCASSLSGATNEKLFFGSGTQLSVL.

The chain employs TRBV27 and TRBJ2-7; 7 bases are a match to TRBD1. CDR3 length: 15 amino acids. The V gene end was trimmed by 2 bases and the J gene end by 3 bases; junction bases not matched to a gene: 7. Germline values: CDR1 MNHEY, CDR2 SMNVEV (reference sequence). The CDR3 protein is CASSLRTGNLYEQYF. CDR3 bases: TGTGCCAGCAGTTTACGGACAGGAAATCTCTACGAGCAGTACTTC.

Here the CDR3 DNA reads TGTGCCAGCAGCTTTTCGGGGGTCCACGAGCAGTACTTC. Protein sequence: CASSFSGVHEQYF. The chain recombines TRBV11-3 with TRBJ2-7, with a possible D match to TRBD2 (6 bases). V was trimmed by 3 bases and J by 5 bases, leaving 11 bases between them. Germline assignment: CDR1 SGHNT and CDR2 YENEEA. The CDR3 runs 13 residues. Supplemented by reference TRBV11-3 and TRBJ2-7, the full variable domain reads EAGVVQSPRYKIIEKKQPVAFWCNPISGHNTLYWYLQNLGQGPELLIRYENEEAVDDSQLPKDRFSAERLKGVDSTLKIQPAELGDSAVYLCASSFSGVHEQYFGPGTRLTVT.

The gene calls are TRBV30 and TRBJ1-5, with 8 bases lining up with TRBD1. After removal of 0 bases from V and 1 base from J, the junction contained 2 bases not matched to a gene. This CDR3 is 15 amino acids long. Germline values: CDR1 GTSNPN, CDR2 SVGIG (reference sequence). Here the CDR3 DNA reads TGTGCCTGGAGTGTACGGGACAGGAGCAATCAGCCCCAGCATTTT. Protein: CAWSVRDRSNQPQHF.

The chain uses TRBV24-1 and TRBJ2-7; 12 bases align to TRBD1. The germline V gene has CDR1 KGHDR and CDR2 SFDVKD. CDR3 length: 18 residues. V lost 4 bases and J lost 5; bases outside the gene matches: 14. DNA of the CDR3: TGTGCCACCAGTGACCCGACATCCGGGACAGGGGGCTTGGACGAGCAGTACTTC. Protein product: CATSDPTSGTGGLDEQYF.

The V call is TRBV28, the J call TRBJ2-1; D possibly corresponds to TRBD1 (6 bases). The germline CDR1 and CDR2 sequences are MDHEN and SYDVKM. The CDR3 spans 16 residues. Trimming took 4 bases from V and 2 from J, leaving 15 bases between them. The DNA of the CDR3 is TGTGCCAGCAGTTCCGTGCCGGACAGAGCCTACAATGAGCAGTTCTTC. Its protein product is CASSSVPDRAYNEQFF.

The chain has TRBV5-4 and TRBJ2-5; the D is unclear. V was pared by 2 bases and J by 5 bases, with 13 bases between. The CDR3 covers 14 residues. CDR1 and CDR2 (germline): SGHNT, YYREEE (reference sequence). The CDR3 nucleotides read TGTGCCAGCAGCTTCCTGGCGAACGGGGAGACCCAGTACTTC. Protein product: CASSFLANGETQYF.

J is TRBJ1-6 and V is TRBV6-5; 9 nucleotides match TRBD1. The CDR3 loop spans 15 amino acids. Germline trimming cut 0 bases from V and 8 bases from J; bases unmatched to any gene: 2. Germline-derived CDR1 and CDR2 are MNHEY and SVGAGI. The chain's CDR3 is CASSYSWTGDSPLHF. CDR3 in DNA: TGTGCCAGCAGTTACTCATGGACAGGGGATTCACCCCTCCACTTT.